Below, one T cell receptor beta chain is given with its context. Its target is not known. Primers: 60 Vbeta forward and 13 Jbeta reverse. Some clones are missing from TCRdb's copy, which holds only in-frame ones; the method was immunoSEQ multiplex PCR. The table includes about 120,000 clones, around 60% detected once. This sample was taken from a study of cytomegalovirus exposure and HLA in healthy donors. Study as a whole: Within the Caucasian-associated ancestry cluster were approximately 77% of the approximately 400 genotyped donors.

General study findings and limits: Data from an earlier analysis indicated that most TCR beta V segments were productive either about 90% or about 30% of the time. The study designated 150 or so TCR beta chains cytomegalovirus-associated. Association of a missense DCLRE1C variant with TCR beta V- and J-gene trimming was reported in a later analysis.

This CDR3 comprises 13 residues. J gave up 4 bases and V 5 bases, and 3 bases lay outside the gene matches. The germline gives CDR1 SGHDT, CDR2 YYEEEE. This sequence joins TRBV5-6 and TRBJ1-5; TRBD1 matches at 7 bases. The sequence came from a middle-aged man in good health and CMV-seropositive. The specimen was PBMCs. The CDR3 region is CASSLTGNQPQHF. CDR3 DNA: TGTGCCAGCAGTCTGACAGGGAATCAGCCCCAGCATTTT.